This is a list of T cell receptor beta chains from one sample in a study of identical twins. Each CDR3 protein gets one entry after TCRdb re-called the 5' RACE reads with MiXCR. The sample carries about 720,000 distinct CDR3 sequences, 18% recorded once. Another study also made use of these data, one on T cells expressing NK-cell markers.

The sample was PBMCs. The receptors derive from a woman younger than 30 in good health. The CDR3 runs from the conserved cysteine through the conserved F or W. D genes are given only for firm matches. A clone size is listed for some rows: how often the clone was seen (once, few, many), or a class if it is expanded.

DNA,CDR3,V,D,size,J
TGCGCCAGCAGCTTGGACAGGGGGGACACCGGGGAGCTGTTTTTT,CASSLDRGDTGELFF,TRBV5-1,TRBD1,.,TRBJ2-2
TGTGCCAGCAGTTGGGTGGAGCGGGGGGTCGGCAATGAGCAGTTCTTC,CASSWVERGVGNEQFF,TRBV6-2/TRBV6-3,TRBD2,few,TRBJ2-1
TGTGCCAGCAGCGATAGTGGGGCTGGTAATCAGCCCCAGCATTTT,CASSDSGAGNQPQHF,TRBV7-9,.,many,TRBJ1-5
TGTGCCAGCCGGGACAGGGGAACCCAAGAGACCCAGTACTTC,CASRDRGTQETQYF,TRBV19,TRBD1,.,TRBJ2-5
TGCAGTGCCAGTGACAGGGGAGGGAGCAATCAGCCCCAGCATTTT,CSASDRGGSNQPQHF,TRBV20-1,TRBD1,.,TRBJ1-5
TGCAGTGCTAGGGGGGTCGCGGGTGGTATGGGGGCGTCCTACGAGCAGTACTTC,CSARGVAGGMGASYEQYF,TRBV20-1,.,few,TRBJ2-7
TGTGCCAGCAGATCACCGACAGGTGGCCACGAGCAGTACTTC,CASRSPTGGHEQYF,TRBV11-1,.,.,TRBJ2-7
TGTGCCAGCAGCTTAGCGAAGGTAGTAATCCCCTACGAGCAGTACTTC,CASSLAKVVIPYEQYF,TRBV7-8,.,.,TRBJ2-7
TGTGCCAGCTCCCGCAAAGATGCCCCCCACGAGCAGTTCTTC,CASSRKDAPHEQFF,TRBV7-8,.,few,TRBJ2-1
TGCGCCAGCAGAGAGGGGGCGTGGGACACCGGGGAGCTGTTTTTT,CASREGAWDTGELFF,TRBV10-2,TRBD1,.,TRBJ2-2
TGCGCCAGCAGCTTGGCGGCGGGCACAGATACGCAGTATTTT,CASSLAAGTDTQYF,TRBV12-3/TRBV12-4,.,many,TRBJ2-3
TGTGCCAGCAGCTTGAACAGGGGAGTAGACACTGAAGCTTTCTTT,CASSLNRGVDTEAFF,TRBV7-9,TRBD1,.,TRBJ1-1
TGCAGTGCTAGAGATCGGGGAGGGTTCAGCAATCAGCCCCAGCATTTT,CSARDRGGFSNQPQHF,TRBV20-1,.,few,TRBJ1-5
TGCAGCGTAATAGGGGGGATAAGAGATACGCAGTATTTT,CSVIGGIRDTQYF,TRBV29-1,.,.,TRBJ2-3
TGTGCCAGCCGACAGGGTCGTGGCGGCTACACCTTC,CASRQGRGGYTF,TRBV27,TRBD1,.,TRBJ1-2
TGTGCCAGCAGCTCTATTACAGGACCCTACAATGAGCAGTTCTTC,CASSSITGPYNEQFF,TRBV11-2,.,few,TRBJ2-1
TGTGCCTGGAGTAGGCAGAACAATCAGCCCCAGCATTTT,CAWSRQNNQPQHF,TRBV30,.,.,TRBJ1-5
TGCAGTGCTAGTGGAAGGGGGCTGAACGAGCAGTACTTC,CSASGRGLNEQYF,TRBV20-1,TRBD1,many,TRBJ2-7
TGTGCCAGCAGCCAAGGTTCCCACTTAGCTAACTATGGCTACACCTTC,CASSQGSHLANYGYTF,TRBV4-2,.,.,TRBJ1-2
TGTGCCAGCAGTTACGGACAGTGGGAAAAACTGTTTTTT,CASSYGQWEKLFF,TRBV6-5,.,many,TRBJ1-4
TGTGCCAGCAAGACAGGGGGGTCCTACGAGCAGTACTTC,CASKTGGSYEQYF,TRBV12-3/TRBV12-4,TRBD1,.,TRBJ2-7
TGTGCCAGCAGTGGTGAGTGGGGTGAAGATCAGCCCCAGCATTTT,CASSGEWGEDQPQHF,TRBV6-1,.,.,TRBJ1-5
TGCAGCGGTCTAGGGAGCTCCTACGAGCAGTACTTC,CSGLGSSYEQYF,TRBV29-1,.,few,TRBJ2-7
TGTGCCAGCAGCTTAAACCAGCCCTATGGCTACACCTTC,CASSLNQPYGYTF,TRBV7-9,.,.,TRBJ1-2
TGTGCCAGCAGCTTAGCTACGGGGGAGCAGTTCTTC,CASSLATGEQFF,TRBV11-1,.,.,TRBJ2-1
TGTGCCAGCAGCGAGGGACAGGGGAACACCGGGGAGCTGTTTTTT,CASSEGQGNTGELFF,TRBV6-1,TRBD1,.,TRBJ2-2